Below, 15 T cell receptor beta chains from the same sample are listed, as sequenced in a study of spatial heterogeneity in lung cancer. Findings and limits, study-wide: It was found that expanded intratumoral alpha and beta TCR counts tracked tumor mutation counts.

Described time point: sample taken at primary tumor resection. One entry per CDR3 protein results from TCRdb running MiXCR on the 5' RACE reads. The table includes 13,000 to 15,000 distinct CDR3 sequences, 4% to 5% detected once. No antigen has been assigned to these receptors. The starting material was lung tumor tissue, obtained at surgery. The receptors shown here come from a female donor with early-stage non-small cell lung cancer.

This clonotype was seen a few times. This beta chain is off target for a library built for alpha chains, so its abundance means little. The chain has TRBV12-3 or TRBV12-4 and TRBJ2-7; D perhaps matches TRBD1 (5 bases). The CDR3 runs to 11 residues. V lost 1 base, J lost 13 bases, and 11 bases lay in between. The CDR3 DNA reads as TGTGCCAGCAGTTTAGGGGGCAGAAGCTACTTC. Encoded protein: CASSLGGRSYF.

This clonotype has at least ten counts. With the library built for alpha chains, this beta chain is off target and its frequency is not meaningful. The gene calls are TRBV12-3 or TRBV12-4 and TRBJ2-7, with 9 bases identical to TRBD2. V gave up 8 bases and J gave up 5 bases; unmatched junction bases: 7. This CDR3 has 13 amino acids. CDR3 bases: TGTGCCAGCCGGGCTAGCGGGGTGCACGAGCAGTACTTC. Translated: CASRASGVHEQYF.

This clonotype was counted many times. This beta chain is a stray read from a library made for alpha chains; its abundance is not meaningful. The CDR3 region has the DNA TGTGCCAGCAGCCAGCTTCGGGGGAGAATGAACACTGAAGCTTTCTTT. Encoded protein: CASSQLRGRMNTEAFF. The rearrangement uses TRBV3-1 and TRBJ1-1; the D gene is possibly TRBD1 (5 bases). This CDR3 has 16 residues. Germline V gene data show CDR1 as LGHDT and CDR2 as YNNKEL (reference sequence). The ends were cut back, 3 bases at V and 0 bases at J, with 14 bases in the middle.

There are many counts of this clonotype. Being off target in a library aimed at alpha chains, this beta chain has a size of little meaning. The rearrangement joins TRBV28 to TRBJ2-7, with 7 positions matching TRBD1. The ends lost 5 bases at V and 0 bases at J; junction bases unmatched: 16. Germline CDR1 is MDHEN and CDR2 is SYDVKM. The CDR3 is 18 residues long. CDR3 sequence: CASSPTTFGTASSYEQYF. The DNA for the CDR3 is TGTGCCAGCAGTCCGACGACATTTGGGACAGCGAGCTCCTACGAGCAGTACTTC.

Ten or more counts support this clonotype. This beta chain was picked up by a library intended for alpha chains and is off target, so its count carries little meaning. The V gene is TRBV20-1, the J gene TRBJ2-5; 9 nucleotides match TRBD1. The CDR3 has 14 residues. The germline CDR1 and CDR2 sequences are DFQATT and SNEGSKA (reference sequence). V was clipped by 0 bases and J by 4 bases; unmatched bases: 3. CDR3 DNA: TGCAGTGCTAGAGACCCGACAGGGGGAGAGACCCAGTACTTC. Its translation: CSARDPTGGETQYF.

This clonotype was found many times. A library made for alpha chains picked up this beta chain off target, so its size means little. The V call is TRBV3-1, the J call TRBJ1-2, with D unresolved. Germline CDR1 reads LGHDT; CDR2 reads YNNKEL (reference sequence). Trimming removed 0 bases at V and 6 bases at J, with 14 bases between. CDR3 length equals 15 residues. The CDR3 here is CASSQEARPRNGYTF. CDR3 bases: TGTGCCAGCAGCCAAGAAGCAAGGCCACGTAATGGCTACACCTTC.

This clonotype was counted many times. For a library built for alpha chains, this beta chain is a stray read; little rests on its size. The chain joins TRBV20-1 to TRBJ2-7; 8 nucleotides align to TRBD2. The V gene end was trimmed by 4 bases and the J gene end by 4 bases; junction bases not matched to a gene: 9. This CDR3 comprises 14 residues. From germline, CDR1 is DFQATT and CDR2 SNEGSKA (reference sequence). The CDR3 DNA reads TGCAGTGCTACCGGGGGGGGGCCGAATTACGAGCAGTACTTC. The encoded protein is CSATGGGPNYEQYF.

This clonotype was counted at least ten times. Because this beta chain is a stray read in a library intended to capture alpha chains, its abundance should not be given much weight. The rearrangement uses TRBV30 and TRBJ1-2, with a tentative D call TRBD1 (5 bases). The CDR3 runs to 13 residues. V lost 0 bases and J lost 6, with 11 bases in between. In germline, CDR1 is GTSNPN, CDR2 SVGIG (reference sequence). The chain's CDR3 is CAWSVRVTDGYTF. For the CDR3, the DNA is TGTGCCTGGAGTGTACGGGTGACAGATGGCTACACCTTC.

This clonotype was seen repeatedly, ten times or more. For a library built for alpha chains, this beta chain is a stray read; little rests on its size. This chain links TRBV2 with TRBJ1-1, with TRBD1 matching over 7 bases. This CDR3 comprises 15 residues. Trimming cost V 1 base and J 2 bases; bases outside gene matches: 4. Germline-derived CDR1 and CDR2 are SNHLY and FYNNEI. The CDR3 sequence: CASSEGEGANTEAFF. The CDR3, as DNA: TGTGCCAGCAGTGAAGGGGAGGGGGCTAACACTGAAGCTTTCTTT.

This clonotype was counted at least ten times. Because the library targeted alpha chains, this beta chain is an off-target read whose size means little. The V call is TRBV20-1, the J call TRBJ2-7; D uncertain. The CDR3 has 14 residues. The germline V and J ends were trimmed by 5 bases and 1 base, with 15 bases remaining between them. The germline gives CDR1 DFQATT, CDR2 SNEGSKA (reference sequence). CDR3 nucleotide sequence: TGCAGTGCTCCCCCGCGCCCGCAATCCTACGAGCAGTACTTC. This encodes CSAPPRPQSYEQYF.

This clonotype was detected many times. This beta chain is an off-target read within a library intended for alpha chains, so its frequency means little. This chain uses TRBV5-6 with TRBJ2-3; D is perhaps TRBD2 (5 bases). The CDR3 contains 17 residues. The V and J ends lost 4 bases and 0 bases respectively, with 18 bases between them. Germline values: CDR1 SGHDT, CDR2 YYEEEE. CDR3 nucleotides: TGTGCCAGCAGCCCGGGGTCCGGGTACGCAAGCACAGATACGCAGTATTTT. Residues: CASSPGSGYASTDTQYF.

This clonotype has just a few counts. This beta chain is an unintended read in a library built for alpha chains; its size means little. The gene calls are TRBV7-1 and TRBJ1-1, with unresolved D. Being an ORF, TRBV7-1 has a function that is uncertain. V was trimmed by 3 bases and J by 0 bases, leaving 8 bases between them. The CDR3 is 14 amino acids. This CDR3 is CASSSTVVNTEAFF. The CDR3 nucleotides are TGTGCCAGCAGCTCGACGGTAGTGAACACTGAAGCTTTCTTT.

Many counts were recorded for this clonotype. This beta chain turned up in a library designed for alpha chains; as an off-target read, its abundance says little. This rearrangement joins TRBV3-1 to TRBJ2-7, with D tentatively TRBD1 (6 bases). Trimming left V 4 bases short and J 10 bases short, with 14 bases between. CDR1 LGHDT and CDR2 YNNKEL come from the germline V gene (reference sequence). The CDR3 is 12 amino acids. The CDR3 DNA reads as TGTGCCAGCAGCCTCTCAGGGGCTTCCCAGTACTTC. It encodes CASSLSGASQYF.

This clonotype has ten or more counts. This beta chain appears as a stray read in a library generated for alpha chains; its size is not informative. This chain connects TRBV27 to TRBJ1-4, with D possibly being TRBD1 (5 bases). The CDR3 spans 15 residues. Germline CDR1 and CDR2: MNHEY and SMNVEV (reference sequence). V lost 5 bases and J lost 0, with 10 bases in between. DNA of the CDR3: TGTGCCAGCAGTCGGGACCGATCAACTAATGAAAAACTGTTTTTT. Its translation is CASSRDRSTNEKLFF.

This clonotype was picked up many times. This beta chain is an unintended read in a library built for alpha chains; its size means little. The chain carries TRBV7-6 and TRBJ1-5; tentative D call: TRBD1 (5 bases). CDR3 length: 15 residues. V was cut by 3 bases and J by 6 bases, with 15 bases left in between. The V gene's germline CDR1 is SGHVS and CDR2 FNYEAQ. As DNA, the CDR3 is TGTGCCAGCAGCTTGGATCAGGGCTGGAGTCAGCCCCAGCATTTT. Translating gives CASSLDQGWSQPQHF.